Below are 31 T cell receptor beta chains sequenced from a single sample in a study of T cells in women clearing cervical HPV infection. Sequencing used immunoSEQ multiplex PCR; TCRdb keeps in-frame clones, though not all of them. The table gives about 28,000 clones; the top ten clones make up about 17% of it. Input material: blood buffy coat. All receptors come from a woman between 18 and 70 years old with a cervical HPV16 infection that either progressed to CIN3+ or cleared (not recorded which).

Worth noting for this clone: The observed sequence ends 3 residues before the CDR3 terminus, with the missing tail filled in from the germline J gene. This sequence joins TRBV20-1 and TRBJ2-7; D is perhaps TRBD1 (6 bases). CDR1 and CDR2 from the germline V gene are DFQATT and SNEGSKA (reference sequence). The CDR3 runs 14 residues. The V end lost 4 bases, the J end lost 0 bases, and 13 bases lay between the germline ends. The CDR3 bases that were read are TGCAGTGCTACAAAAATAGGGGGCTCCTACGAG. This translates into CSATKIGGSYE. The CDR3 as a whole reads CSATKIGGSYEQYF.

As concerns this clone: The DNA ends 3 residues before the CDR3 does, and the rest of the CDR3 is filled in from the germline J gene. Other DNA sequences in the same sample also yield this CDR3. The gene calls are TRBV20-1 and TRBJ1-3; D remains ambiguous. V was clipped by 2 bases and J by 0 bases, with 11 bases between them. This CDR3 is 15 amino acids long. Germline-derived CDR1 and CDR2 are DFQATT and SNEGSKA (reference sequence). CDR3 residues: CSARNSQGSGNTIYF. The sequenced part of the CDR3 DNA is TGCAGTGCTAGAAACAGTCAAGGCTCTGGAAACACC.

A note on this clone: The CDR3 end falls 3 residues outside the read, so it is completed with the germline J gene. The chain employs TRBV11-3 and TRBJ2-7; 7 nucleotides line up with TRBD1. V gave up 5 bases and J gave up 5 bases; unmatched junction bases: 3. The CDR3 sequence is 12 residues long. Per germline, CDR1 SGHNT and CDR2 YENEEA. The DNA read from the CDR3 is TGTGCCAGCAGCAGACAGGGACACGAG. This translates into CASSRQGHE. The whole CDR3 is CASSRQGHEQYF.

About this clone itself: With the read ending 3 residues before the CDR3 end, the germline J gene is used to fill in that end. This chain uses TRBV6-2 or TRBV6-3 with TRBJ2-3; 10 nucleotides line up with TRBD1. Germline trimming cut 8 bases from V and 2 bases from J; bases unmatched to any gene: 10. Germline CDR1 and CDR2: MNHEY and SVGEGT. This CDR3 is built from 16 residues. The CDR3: CASLPRGQGYTDTQYF. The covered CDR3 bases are TGTGCCAGCCTCCCCAGGGGACAGGGGTACACAGATACG.

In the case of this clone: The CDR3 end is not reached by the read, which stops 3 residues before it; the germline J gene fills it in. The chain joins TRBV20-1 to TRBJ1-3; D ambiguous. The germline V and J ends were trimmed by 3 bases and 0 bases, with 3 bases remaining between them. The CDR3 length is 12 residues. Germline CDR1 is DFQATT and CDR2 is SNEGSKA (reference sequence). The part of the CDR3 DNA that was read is TGCAGTGCTAGCAGCTCTGGAAACACC. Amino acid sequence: CSASSSGNT. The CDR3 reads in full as CSASSSGNTIYF.

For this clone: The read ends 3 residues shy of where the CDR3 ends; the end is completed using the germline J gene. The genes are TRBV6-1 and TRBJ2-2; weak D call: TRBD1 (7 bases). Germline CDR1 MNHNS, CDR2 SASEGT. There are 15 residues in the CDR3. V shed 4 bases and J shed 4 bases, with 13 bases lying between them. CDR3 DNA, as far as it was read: TGTGCCAGCAGTGTGAACAGGGGAGGCACCGGGGAG. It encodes CASSVNRGGTGE. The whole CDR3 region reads CASSVNRGGTGELFF.

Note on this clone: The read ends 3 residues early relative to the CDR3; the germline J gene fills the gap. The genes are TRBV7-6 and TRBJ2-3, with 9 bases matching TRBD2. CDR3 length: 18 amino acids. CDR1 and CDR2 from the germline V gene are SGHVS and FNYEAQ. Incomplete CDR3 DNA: TGTGCCAGCAGCTTACTTCTTCGTGGCGGGGGGGCAAAAGAGACG. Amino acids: CASSLLLRGGGAKET. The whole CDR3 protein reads CASSLLLRGGGAKETQYF.

CDR3: CSARPGQGLVNEQFF. The CDR3 bases that were read are TGCAGTGCTAGACCGGGACAGGGTCTAGTAAATGAG. The chain combines TRBV20-1 with TRBJ2-1; 9 nucleotides line up with TRBD1. The CDR3 extends 3 residues past the end of the read, so its final part is completed from the germline J gene. Germline V gene sequence: CDR1 DFQATT, CDR2 SNEGSKA (reference sequence). The CDR3 extends over 15 amino acids. The trim removed 2 bases at V and 7 bases at J, leaving 9 bases unmatched.

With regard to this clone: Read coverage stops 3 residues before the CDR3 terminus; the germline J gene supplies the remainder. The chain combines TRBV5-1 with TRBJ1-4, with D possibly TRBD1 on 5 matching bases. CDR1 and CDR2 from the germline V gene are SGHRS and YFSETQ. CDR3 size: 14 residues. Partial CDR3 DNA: TGCGCCAGCAGCTTGGCCGGGGGTAATTCACCA. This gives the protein CASSLAGGNSP. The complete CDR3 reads CASSLAGGNSPLFF.

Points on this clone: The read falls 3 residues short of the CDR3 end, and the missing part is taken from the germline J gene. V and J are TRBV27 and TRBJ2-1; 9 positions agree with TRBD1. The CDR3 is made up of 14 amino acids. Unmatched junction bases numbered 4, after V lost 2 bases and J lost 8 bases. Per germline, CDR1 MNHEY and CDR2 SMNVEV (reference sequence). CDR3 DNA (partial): TGTGCCAGCAGTTTACTACAGGGGGCCTATGAG. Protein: CASSLLQGAYE. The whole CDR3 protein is CASSLLQGAYEQFF.

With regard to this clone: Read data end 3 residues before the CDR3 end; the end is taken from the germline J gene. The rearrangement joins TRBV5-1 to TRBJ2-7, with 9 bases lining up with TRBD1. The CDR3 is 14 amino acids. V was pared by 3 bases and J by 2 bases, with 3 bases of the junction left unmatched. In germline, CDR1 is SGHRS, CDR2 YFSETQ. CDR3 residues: CASSSRQGAYEQYF. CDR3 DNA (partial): TGCGCCAGCAGCTCCCGACAGGGGGCCTACGAG.

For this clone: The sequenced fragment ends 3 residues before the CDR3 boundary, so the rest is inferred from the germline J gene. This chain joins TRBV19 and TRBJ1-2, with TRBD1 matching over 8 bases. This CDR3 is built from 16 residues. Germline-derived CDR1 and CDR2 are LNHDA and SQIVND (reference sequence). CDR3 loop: CASSIVPRGPTDTYTF. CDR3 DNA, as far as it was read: TGTGCCAGTAGTATAGTGCCCAGGGGGCCCACAGATACC.

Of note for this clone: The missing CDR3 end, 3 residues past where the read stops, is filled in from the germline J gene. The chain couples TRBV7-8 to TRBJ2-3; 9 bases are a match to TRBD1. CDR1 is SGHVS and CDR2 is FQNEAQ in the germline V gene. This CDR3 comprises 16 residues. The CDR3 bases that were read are TGTGCCAGCAGCTTCAGCATTGGGACAGGGCGAGAGACG. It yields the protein CASSFSIGTGRET. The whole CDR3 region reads CASSFSIGTGRETQYF.

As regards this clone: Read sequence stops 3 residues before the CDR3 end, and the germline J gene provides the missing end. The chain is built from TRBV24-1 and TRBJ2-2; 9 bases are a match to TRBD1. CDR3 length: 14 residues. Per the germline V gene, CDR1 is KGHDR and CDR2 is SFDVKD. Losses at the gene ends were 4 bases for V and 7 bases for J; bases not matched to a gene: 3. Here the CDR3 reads CATSETGGGGELFF. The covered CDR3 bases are TGTGCCACCAGTGAAACAGGGGGCGGCGGGGAG.

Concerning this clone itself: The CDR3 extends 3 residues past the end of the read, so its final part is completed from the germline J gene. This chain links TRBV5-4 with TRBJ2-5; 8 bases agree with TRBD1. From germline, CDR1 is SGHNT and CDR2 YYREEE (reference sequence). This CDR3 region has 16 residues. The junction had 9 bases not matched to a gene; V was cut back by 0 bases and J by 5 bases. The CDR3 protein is CASSLGTGTGFETQYF. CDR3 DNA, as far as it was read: TGTGCCAGCAGCTTGGGAACCGGGACAGGCTTCGAGACC.

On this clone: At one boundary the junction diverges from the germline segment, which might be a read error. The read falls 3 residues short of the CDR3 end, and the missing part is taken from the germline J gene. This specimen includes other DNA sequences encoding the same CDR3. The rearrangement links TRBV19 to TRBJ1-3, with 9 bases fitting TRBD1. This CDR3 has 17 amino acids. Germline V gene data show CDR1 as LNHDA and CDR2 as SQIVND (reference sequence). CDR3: CASSRWTGEVAGNTIYF. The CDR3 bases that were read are TGTGCCAGTAGTCGATGGACAGGGGAAGTGGCTGGAAACACA.

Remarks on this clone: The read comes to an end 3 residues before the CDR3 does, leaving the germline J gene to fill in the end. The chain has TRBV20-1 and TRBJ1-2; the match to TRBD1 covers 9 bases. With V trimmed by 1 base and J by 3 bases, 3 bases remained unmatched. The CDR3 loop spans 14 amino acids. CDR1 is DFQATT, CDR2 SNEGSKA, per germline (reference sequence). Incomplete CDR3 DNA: TGCAGTGCTAGAGCGACAGGGGGTTACTATGGC. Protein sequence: CSARATGGYYG. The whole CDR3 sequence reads CSARATGGYYGYTF.

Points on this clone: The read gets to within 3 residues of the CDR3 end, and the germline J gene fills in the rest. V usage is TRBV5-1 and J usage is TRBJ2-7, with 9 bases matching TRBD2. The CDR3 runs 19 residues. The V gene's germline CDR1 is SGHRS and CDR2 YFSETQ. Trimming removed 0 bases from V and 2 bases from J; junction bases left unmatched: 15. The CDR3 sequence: CASSLEPLAGTIPTYEQYF. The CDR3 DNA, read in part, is TGCGCCAGCAGCTTGGAACCCCTAGCGGGGACCATACCTACCTACGAG. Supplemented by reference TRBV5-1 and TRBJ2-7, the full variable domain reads KAGVTQTPRYLIKTRGQQVTLSCSPISGHRSVSWYQQTPGQGLQFLFEYFSETQRNKGNFPGRFSGRQFSNSRSEMNVSTLELGDSALYLCASSLEPLAGTIPTYEQYFGPGTRLTVT.

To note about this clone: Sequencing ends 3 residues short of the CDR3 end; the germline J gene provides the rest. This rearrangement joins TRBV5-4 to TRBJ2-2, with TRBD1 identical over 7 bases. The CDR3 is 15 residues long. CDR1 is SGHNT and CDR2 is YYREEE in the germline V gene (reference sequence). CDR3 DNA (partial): TGTGCCAGCAGTCAACGTCAACAGGGGCATGAAAAG. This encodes CASSQRQQGHEK. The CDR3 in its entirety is CASSQRQQGHEKLFF.

The CDR3 loop reads CSAQGLAGDPTYEQYF. The covered CDR3 bases are TGCAGTGCTCAAGGACTAGCGGGAGACCCCACCTACGAG. The genes are TRBV20-1 and TRBJ2-7; 13 bases are shared with TRBD2. The CDR3 extends 3 residues past the end of the read, so its final part is completed from the germline J gene. Germline assignment: CDR1 DFQATT and CDR2 SNEGSKA (reference sequence). The CDR3 is 16 amino acids. Trimming at V came to 5 bases and at J to 2 bases, leaving 9 bases not matched to a gene.

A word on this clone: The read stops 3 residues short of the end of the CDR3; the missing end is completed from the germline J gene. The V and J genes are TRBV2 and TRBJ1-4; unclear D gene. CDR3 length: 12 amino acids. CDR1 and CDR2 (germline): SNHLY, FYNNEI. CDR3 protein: CASSVGDSPLFF. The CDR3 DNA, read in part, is TGTGCCAGCAGTGTCGGGGATTCACCA.

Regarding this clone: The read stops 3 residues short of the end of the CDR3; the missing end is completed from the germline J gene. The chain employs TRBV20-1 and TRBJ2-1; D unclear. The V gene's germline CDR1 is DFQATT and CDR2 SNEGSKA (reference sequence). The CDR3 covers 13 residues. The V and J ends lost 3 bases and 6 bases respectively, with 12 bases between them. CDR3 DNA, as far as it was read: TGCAGTGCTAGCACGGGTAGCCGCAATGAG. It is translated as CSASTGSRNE. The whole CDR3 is CSASTGSRNEQFF.

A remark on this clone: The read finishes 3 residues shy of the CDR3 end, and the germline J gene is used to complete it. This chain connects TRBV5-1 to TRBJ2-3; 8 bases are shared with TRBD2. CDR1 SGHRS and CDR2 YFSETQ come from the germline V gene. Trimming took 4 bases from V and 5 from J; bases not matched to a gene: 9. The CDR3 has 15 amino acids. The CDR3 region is CASSTSGTRVDTQYF. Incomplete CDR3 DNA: TGCGCCAGCAGCACATCCGGGACTAGGGTAGATACG.

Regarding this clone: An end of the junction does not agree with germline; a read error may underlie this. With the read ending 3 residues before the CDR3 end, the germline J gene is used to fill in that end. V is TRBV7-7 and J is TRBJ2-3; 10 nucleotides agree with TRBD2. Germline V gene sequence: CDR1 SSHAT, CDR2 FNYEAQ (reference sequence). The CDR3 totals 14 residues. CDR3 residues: CASSLERGGETQYF. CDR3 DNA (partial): TGTGCTAGCAGCTTAGAGCGGGGGGGAGAGACG.

The CDR3 reads CASSLRLGTRPSGVFGTDTQYF. CDR3 DNA (partial): TGTGCCAGCAGCTTAAGGCTGGGGACTAGACCATCAGGGGTGTTTGGCACAGATACG. The chain links TRBV7-3 to TRBJ2-3; the match to TRBD2 covers 8 bases. The read halts 3 residues ahead of the CDR3 end, with the missing end drawn from the germline J gene. V lost 1 base, J lost 1 base, and 22 bases stayed unmatched. CDR3 size: 22 residues. In germline, CDR1 is SGHTA, CDR2 FQGTGA.

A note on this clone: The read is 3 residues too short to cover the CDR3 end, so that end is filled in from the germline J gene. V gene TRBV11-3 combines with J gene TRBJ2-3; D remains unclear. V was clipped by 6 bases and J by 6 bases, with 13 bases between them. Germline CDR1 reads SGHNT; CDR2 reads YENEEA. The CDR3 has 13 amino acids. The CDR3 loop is CASRPSRSDTQYF. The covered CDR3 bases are TGTGCCAGCAGACCTTCTAGATCGGATACG.

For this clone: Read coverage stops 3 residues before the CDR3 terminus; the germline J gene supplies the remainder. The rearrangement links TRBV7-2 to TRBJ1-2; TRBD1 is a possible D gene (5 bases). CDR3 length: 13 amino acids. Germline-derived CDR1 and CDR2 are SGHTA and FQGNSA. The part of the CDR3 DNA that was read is TGTGCCAGCAGCTTAGCAAACGGACATGAC. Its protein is CASSLANGHD. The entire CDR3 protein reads CASSLANGHDYTF.

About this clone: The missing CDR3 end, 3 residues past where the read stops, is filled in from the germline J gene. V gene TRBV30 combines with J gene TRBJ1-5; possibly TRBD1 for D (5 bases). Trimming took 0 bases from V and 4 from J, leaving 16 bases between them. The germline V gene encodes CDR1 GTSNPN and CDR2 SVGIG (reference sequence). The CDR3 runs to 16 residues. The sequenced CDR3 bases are TGTGCCTGGAGTGTACGGGGGGTATTGGGGAATCAGCCC. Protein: CAWSVRGVLGNQP. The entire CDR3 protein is CAWSVRGVLGNQPQHF.

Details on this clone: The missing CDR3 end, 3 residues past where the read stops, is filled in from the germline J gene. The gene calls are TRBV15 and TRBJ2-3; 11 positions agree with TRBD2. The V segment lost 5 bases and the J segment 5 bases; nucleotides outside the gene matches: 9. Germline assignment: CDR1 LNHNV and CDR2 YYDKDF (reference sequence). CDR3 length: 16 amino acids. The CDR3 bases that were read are TGTGCCACCAGCTGGGCACTAGCGGGAGTACAAGATACG. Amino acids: CATSWALAGVQDT. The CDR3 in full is CATSWALAGVQDTQYF.

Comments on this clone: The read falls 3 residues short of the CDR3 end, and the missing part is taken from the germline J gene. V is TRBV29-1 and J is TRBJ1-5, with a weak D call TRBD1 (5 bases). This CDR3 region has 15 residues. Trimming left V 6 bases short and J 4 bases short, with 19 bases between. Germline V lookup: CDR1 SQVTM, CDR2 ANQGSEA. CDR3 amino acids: CSVAPSGRANQPQHF. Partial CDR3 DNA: TGCAGCGTCGCCCCCTCAGGGAGGGCGAATCAGCCC.

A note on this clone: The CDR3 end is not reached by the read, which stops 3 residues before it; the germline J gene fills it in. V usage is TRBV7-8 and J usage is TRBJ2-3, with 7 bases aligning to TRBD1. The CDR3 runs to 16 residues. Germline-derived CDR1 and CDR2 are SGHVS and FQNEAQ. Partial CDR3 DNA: TGTGCCAGCAGCCCCAGTAGGGGGCTGGGCAATCAGCCG. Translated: CASSPSRGLGNQP. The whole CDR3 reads CASSPSRGLGNQPQYF.